These 18 T cell receptor beta chains came from one sample sequenced in a study of early stage breast cancer tumors. TCRdb's copy holds only in-frame clones and misses some; the assay was immunoSEQ multiplex PCR. The repertoire includes about 72,000 clones, approximately 80% of them detected once, and about 3.6% sits in the top ten. The material sequenced was blood. The source is a person aged 55 to 69 with breast cancer.

DNA for the CDR3: TGTGCCAGCAGTTACTCGAGGGGGCGATTAGAAGCTTTCTTT. Protein: CASSYSRGRLEAFF. The rearrangement joins TRBV6-5 to TRBJ1-1; the match to TRBD1 covers 7 bases. This CDR3 has 14 amino acids. Germline-derived CDR1 and CDR2 are MNHEY and SVGAGI. The J segment lost 8 bases and the V segment lost 0 bases, leaving 6 bases of the junction unmatched.

The chain combines TRBV5-1 with TRBJ2-1, with 13 bases fitting TRBD2. The CDR3 is 15 amino acids. Germline V gene lookup returns CDR1 SGHRS and CDR2 YFSETQ. The junction had 4 bases not matched to a gene; V was cut back by 2 bases and J by 8 bases. The CDR3 DNA reads as TGCGCCAGCAGCTTTCGACTAGCGGGAGGTGATGAGCAGTTCTTC. It specifies CASSFRLAGGDEQFF.

The genes are TRBV7-9 and TRBJ1-1, with D possibly matching TRBD1 (5 bases). Germline CDR1 reads SEHNR; CDR2 reads FQNEAQ (reference sequence). The V end lost 2 bases, the J end lost 1 base, and 8 bases lay between the germline ends. This CDR3 spans 14 amino acids. The CDR3 region is CASSLTTGNTEAFF. CDR3 sequence (DNA): TGTGCCAGCAGCTTAACCACAGGGAACACTGAAGCTTTCTTT.

This clone has a handful of counts. The gene calls are TRBV19 and TRBJ2-3, with D maybe TRBD1 (5 bases). CDR3 size: 16 residues. Germline V gene lookup returns CDR1 LNHDA and CDR2 SQIVND (reference sequence). Trimming shortened V by 7 bases and J by 1 base, and 18 bases separated the two germline ends. The CDR3 here is CASMRLDNTGTDTQYF. Here the CDR3 DNA reads TGTGCCAGTATGAGGCTGGACAACACTGGCACAGATACGCAGTATTTT.

The rearrangement uses TRBV7-3 and TRBJ2-1, with 9 bases fitting TRBD2. The CDR3 has 14 residues. Germline V lookup: CDR1 SGHTA, CDR2 FQGTGA. The ends lost 5 bases at V and 8 bases at J; junction bases unmatched: 7. CDR3 in amino acids: CASSRTGTSYEQFF. The CDR3 bases are TGTGCCAGCAGCCGCACCGGGACTAGCTATGAGCAGTTCTTC. The complete variable domain, with remaining parts taken from reference TRBV7-3 and TRBJ2-1, reads GAGVSQTPSNKVTEKGKYVELRCDPISGHTALYWYRQSLGQGPEFLIYFQGTGAADDSGLPNDRFFAVRPEGSVSTLKIQRTERGDSAVYLCASSRTGTSYEQFFGPGTRLTVL.

The chain links TRBV18 to TRBJ2-5; D is ambiguous. Trimming took 1 base from V and 5 from J, leaving 5 bases between them. CDR3 size: 12 residues. From germline, CDR1 is KGHSH and CDR2 LQKENI. CDR3 bases: TGTGCCAGCTCACCACTAGGGGAGACCCAGTACTTC. As protein: CASSPLGETQYF.

The genes are TRBV5-1 and TRBJ2-7; maybe TRBD2 (6 bases). Trimming pared 0 bases from V and 3 bases from J, leaving 10 bases between. The V gene's germline CDR1 is SGHRS and CDR2 YFSETQ. The CDR3 has 14 residues. CDR3: CASSLVGGSYEQYF. The CDR3 DNA reads as TGCGCCAGCAGCTTGGTGGGAGGAAGCTACGAGCAGTACTTC.

The rearrangement uses TRBV11-3 and TRBJ2-4, with D tentatively TRBD2 (6 bases). CDR1 SGHNT and CDR2 YENEEA come from the germline V gene. The CDR3 extends over 17 amino acids. The V and J ends lost 5 bases and 0 bases respectively, with 17 bases between them. Here the CDR3 reads CASSPAGSGLAKNIQYF. In DNA form, the CDR3 reads TGTGCCAGCAGCCCCGCCGGGAGCGGACTAGCCAAAAACATTCAGTACTTC.

The chain employs TRBV4-2 and TRBJ2-7; D is possibly TRBD1 (5 bases). V shed 0 bases and J shed 0 bases, with 18 bases lying between them. CDR1 and CDR2 from the germline V gene are LGHNA and YNFKEQ. This CDR3 has 18 residues. The CDR3 region is CASSQDGETEIYSYEQYF. CDR3 nucleotide sequence: TGTGCCAGCAGCCAAGATGGTGAGACAGAAATATACTCCTACGAGCAGTACTTC.

The genes are TRBV28 and TRBJ1-5; D gene unclear. Trimming removed 11 bases at V and 5 bases at J, with 7 bases between. Germline V gene data show CDR1 as MDHEN and CDR2 as SYDVKM. CDR3 length: 10 residues. The CDR3 nucleotides are TGTGCCGTCGGTGATCAGCCCCAGCATTTT. Its protein product is CAVGDQPQHF.

The V and J genes are TRBV11-2 and TRBJ2-7; 9 positions agree with TRBD1. CDR3 length: 14 residues. Looked up from germline, CDR1 is SGHAT and CDR2 is FQNNGV. The V gene end was trimmed by 5 bases and the J gene end by 4 bases; junction bases not matched to a gene: 6. In DNA form, the CDR3 reads TGTGCCAGCAGCAAGGACAGGGGTCGGTACGAGCAGTACTTC. This gives the protein CASSKDRGRYEQYF.

The chain recombines TRBV11-3 with TRBJ2-1; D perhaps matches TRBD2 (6 bases). The CDR3 extends over 15 amino acids. V lost 0 bases, J lost 5 bases, and 11 bases lay in between. The germline V gene encodes CDR1 SGHNT and CDR2 YENEEA. The CDR3 is CASSLDGRLNNEQFF. The DNA of the CDR3 is TGTGCCAGCAGCTTAGACGGGAGATTAAACAATGAGCAGTTCTTC. Using reference TRBV11-3 and TRBJ2-1 for the parts outside the CDR3, the full variable domain is EAGVVQSPRYKIIEKKQPVAFWCNPISGHNTLYWYLQNLGQGPELLIRYENEEAVDDSQLPKDRFSAERLKGVDSTLKIQPAELGDSAVYLCASSLDGRLNNEQFFGPGTRLTVL.

This clone turned up a few times. The rearrangement joins TRBV10-3 to TRBJ1-1; D unresolved. Germline loops: CDR1 ENHRY, CDR2 SYGVKD. The CDR3 is 13 residues long. V gave up 3 bases and J gave up 3 bases, with 8 bases separating them. The CDR3 nucleotides read TGTGCCATCAGTGACCTTGGGGACACTGAAGCTTTCTTT. Its translation: CAISDLGDTEAFF.

This rearrangement joins TRBV5-1 to TRBJ1-2; no definite D call. Germline CDR1 reads SGHRS; CDR2 reads YFSETQ. The CDR3 length is 13 residues. V shed 3 bases and J shed 6 bases, with 12 bases lying between them. CDR3 bases: TGCGCCAGCAGCTGGGGAGGGTCGGATGGCTACACCTTC. Translated: CASSWGGSDGYTF.

This clone was seen a single time. V is TRBV2 and J is TRBJ2-1; 8 bases line up with TRBD1. The CDR3 has 12 residues. Trimming at V came to 7 bases and at J to 6 bases, leaving 2 bases not matched to a gene. CDR1 SNHLY and CDR2 FYNNEI come from the germline V gene. The CDR3 DNA reads TGTGCCAGCAAGGACAGGGTCAATGAGCAGTTCTTC. Amino acid sequence: CASKDRVNEQFF. The entire variable domain, with the rest obtained from reference TRBV2 and TRBJ2-1, is as follows: EPEVTQTPSHQVTQMGQEVILRCVPISNHLYFYWYRQILGQKVEFLVSFYNNEISEKSEIFDDQFSVERPDGSNFTLKIRSTKLEDSAMYFCASKDRVNEQFFGPGTRLTVL.

The chain has TRBV4-3 and TRBJ2-7; D is perhaps TRBD1 or TRBD2 (6 bases each). With 4 bases removed from V and 1 base from J, the gap between germline ends came to 11 bases. CDR3 length: 14 residues. The V gene's germline CDR1 is LGHNA and CDR2 YSLEER. The CDR3, as DNA: TGCGCCAGCAGCCGCGGGACACGGTCCTACGAGCAGTACTTC. It codes for CASSRGTRSYEQYF.

V gene TRBV5-5 combines with J gene TRBJ1-3; TRBD1 matches 9 bases. This CDR3 has 18 residues. Germline CDR1 SGHKS, CDR2 YYEKEE (reference sequence). The V and J ends lost 0 bases and 0 bases, in that order; junction bases with no gene match: 7. This chain's CDR3 is CASSLDTGGYLSGNTIYF. As DNA, the CDR3 is TGTGCCAGCAGCTTGGATACAGGGGGCTATCTCTCTGGAAACACCATATATTTT.

This chain links TRBV30 with TRBJ2-5; D is ambiguous. V lost 0 bases and J 5 bases, leaving 13 bases between the germline ends. The germline V gene has CDR1 GTSNPN and CDR2 SVGIG (reference sequence). The CDR3 length is 14 residues. The CDR3 loop reads CAWSVGRPLETQYF. In nucleotides, the CDR3 is TGTGCCTGGAGTGTAGGCAGACCCTTGGAGACCCAGTACTTC.